This TCR beta chain stems from a study of blood T cell repertoires in COVID-19. Whole-study context: Whether acute or convalescent, the COVID-19 samples came from the United States, Italy and Spain. PBMCs, B-cell-depleted T cells, or T cells were the source of the cDNA or gDNA that made up the material.

Study processing details: The assay estimated nucleated cells by amplifying reference gene primers. The protocol was immunoSEQ multiplex PCR, while the TCRdb copy is restricted to in-frame clones and leaves out a portion. That table supplies the V and J calls and clone size; D and trimming were determined from the DNA. The sample holds over 85,000 clones; nearly 90% are singletons and the top ten take about 4.2%. The CDR3 extends over 16 amino acids. Looked up from germline, CDR1 is SGDLS and CDR2 is YYNGEE. With V trimmed by 3 bases and J by 2 bases, 9 bases remained unmatched. The sequence derives from a man between 65 and 85 years old with acute or convalescent COVID-19. This rearrangement joins TRBV9 to TRBJ2-3, with TRBD2 identical over 7 bases. Sequencing used peripheral blood. The CDR3 loop reads CASSATSASFTDTQYF. The DNA of the CDR3 is TGTGCCAGCAGCGCCACTAGCGCAAGCTTCACAGATACGCAGTATTTT.